Included here is one T cell receptor (beta chain) sequence, with context. This sample stems from a study of blood T cell repertoires in COVID-19. CDR1 and CDR2 from the germline V gene are LNHDA and SQIVND (reference sequence). There are 15 residues in the CDR3. V shed 3 bases and J 0 bases; nucleotides not matched to a gene: 3. Assay: immunoSEQ multiplex PCR; the TCRdb copy retains only in-frame clones and omits some. In the table there are some 82,000 clones, 90% to 95% of which are singletons. J is TRBJ1-1 and V is TRBV19; TRBD1 matches 8 bases. The sample comprised peripheral blood. The TCR was taken from a woman in her 50s in a cohort sampled during active COVID-19. The CDR3 coding sequence is TGTGCCAGTAGTATTGGGACAGGTTTGAACACTGAAGCTTTCTTT. This translates into CASSIGTGLNTEAFF.